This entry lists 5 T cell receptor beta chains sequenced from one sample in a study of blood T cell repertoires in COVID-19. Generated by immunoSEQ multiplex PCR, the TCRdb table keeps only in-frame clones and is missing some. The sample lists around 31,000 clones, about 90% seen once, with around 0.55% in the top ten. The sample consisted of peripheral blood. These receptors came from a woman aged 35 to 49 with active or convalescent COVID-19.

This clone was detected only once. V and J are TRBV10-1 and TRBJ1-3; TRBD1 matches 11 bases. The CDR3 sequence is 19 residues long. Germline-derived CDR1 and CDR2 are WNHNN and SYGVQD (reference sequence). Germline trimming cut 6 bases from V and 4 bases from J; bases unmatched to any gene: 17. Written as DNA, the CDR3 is TGCGCCAGCAGGAGGTGGGACCCGATGGACAGGGGGCAAGGAAACACCATATATTTT. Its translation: CASRRWDPMDRGQGNTIYF.

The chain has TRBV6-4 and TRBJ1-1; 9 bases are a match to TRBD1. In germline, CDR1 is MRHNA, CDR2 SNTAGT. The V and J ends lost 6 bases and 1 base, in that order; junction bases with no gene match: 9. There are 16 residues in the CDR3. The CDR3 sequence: CASRKGQGRENTEAFF. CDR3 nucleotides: TGTGCCAGCAGAAAAGGACAGGGGAGAGAGAACACTGAAGCTTTCTTT.

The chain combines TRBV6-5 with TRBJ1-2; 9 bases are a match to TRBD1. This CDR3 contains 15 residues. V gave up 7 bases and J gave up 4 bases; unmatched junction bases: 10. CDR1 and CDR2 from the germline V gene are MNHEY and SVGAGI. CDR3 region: CASTKTGGIVYGYTF. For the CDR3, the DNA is TGTGCCAGCACGAAAACAGGGGGCATAGTCTATGGCTACACCTTC.

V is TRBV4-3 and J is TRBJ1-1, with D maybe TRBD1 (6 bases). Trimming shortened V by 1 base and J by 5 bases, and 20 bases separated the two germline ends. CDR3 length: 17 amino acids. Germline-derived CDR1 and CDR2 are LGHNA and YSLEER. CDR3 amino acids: CASSQARTVVGGTEAFF. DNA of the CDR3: TGCGCCAGCAGCCAAGCCAGGACAGTGGTCGGGGGGACTGAAGCTTTCTTT.

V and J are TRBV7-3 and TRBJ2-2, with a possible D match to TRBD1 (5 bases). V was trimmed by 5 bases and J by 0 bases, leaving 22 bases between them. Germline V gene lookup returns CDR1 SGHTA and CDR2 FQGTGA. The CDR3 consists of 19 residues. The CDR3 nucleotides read TGTGCCAGCAGCCCAGGGCGACCCTCAAACGACGCGAACACCGGGGAGCTGTTTTTT. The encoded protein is CASSPGRPSNDANTGELFF.